This TCR beta chain emerged from a study of T cells in Graves' hyperthyroidism and ophthalmopathy. Study-wide findings and caveats: Blood also contained most expanded thyroid clonotypes above 0.001.

Germline loops: CDR1 MNHEY, CDR2 SVGAGI. The CDR3 runs to 15 residues. Trimming pared 4 bases from V and 4 bases from J, leaving 14 bases between. RNA transcripts yielded amplified TCR beta CDR3 regions. HTBI primers were used for first-round RT-PCR of the TCR CDR3. TCRdb passed the multiplex PCR reads through MiXCR, listing each CDR3 protein once. The data contain around 580,000 distinct CDR3 sequences, about 43% of them singletons. Newly diagnosed hyperthyroidism, duration under 2 months, in patients aged 18 to 65. Patients showing uncontrolled infection, other autoimmune disease, pregnancy or lactation were ineligible. Diagnoses were made from clinical symptoms, serum measures (thyroxine and TRAb), thyroid ultrasound and orbital computed tomography. A few counts support this clonotype. Its antigen is currently unknown.

The chain has TRBV6-5 and TRBJ1-3, with D perhaps matching TRBD1 (6 bases). Sample: peripheral blood or thyroid tissue (not recorded which). This TCR derives from a woman aged 18-30 years with Graves' hyperthyroidism. In DNA, the CDR3 is TGTGCCAGCAGTTTCCGCCAGGGGCGAGGAAACACCATATATTTT. This sequence encodes CASSFRQGRGNTIYF.